The T cell receptor (beta chain) described here comes from a study of blood T cell repertoires in COVID-19. Study-wide context: Samples came from the United States, Italy and Spain, spanning acute and convalescent COVID-19.

Here immunoSEQ multiplex PCR was the method, and the copy in TCRdb shows in-frame clones only, minus some. The repertoire holds fewer than 400,000 clones, 80% to 90% seen once, with 10% in the top ten. Recovery among Cohort 3 donors was established by two negative PCRs, clearance, or symptom resolution. V lost 3 bases to trimming and J lost 6 bases, with 23 bases between them. In germline, CDR1 is KGHSY, CDR2 FQNENV. The CDR3 spans 17 residues. The sequencing sample was made of PBMCs or T cells enriched from blood (not recorded which). The TCR comes from a woman aged 50 to 60 who had recovered from COVID-19. The V and J genes are TRBV16 and TRBJ1-1, with a weak D call TRBD1 (6 bases). CDR3 residues: CASSQIPDRTLSAEAFF. The DNA of the CDR3 is TGTGCCAGCAGCCAGATACCCGACAGGACCTTATCGGCTGAAGCTTTCTTT.